This is a list of T cell receptor beta chains from one sample in a study of vaccination and CD4 T cells after COVID-19. TCRdb used MiXCR to reprocess the PCR reads, holding one entry per CDR3 protein. This sample has approximately 7,000 distinct CDR3 sequences, with approximately 74% found just once. These receptors' antigens are unknown. The sequenced sample was CD4+ T cells from blood, cultured in vitro. The receptors originated from a human donor who had recovered from COVID-19. CDR3s leave out the opening cysteine and the closing phenylalanine or tryptophan.

TRBV20-1	TRBJ2-7	SARQDFYEQY
TRBV27	TRBJ1-1	ASSVEGWGNTEAF
TRBV20-1	TRBJ2-7	SASGRRDEQY
TRBV27	TRBJ2-1	ASSFSGSSYNEQF
TRBV4-3	TRBJ2-2	ASSQTDRVPTGELF
TRBV2	TRBJ2-7	ASSVGTRGYEQY
TRBV20-1	TRBJ1-5	SAIGGVQPQH
TRBV6-2/TRBV6-3	TRBJ1-6	ASSYSAAVFSPLH
TRBV15	TRBJ2-1	ATSRVSRGVSYNEQF
TRBV6-1	TRBJ1-2	ASRAPGQVDYGYT
TRBV7-2	TRBJ1-2	ASSSDREHGYT
TRBV19	TRBJ1-2	ATRTGSYGYT
TRBV20-1	TRBJ2-3	SASAGAADTQY
TRBV6-1	TRBJ2-6	ASTVNRRKISGANVRT
TRBV5-4	TRBJ2-4	ASSAQGVNIQY
TRBV11-2	TRBJ1-1	ASSFEGTGKATEAF
TRBV6-2/TRBV6-3	TRBJ2-5	ASMVPGLAGGIAETQY
TRBV30	TRBJ1-2	AWSPGNYGYT
TRBV7-2	TRBJ2-7	ASSFRQGMDEQY
TRBV20-1	TRBJ1-4	SAILDRGATNEKLF
TRBV6-2/TRBV6-3	TRBJ2-1	ASSYPLAGVDNEQF
TRBV27	TRBJ2-5	ASSLFPWGSQVETQY
TRBV20-1	TRBJ1-2	SATRGQTNYGYT
TRBV19	TRBJ1-2	ASTQQGTYGYT
TRBV20-1	TRBJ2-2	SALSLRGTGELF